The following is a T cell receptor (beta chain) sequence with its context. No antigen is known for it. No quality values exist for individual bases; no much larger clone is one base distant. Healthy HIV-negative adults with no recently reported acute infections or vaccinations were included as donors. All donors were Caucasian adults living in Nashville, Tennessee, USA. CD4+ T cells were enriched by magnetic negative selection, after which naive cells were positively selected on CD45RA and the negative fraction was taken as the memory subset. After blood collection by leukapheresis, PBMCs were isolated using Ficoll-Histopaque density gradient centrifugation and then cryopreserved in the vapor phase of liquid nitrogen. Purity and quantity of every magnetically sorted T cell population were checked by analytical flow cytometry. Genomic DNA was isolated from every sorted fraction and measured by UV absorbance on a Nanodrop 2000c.

Using the deep immunoSEQ assay, multiplex PCR amplified TCR CDR3 regions from genomic DNA. Extracted genomic DNA from each cell subset was spread evenly across all wells of several immunoSEQ 96-well plates, with each plate serving as a replicate. For sorted subsets, around 200 ng genomic DNA, equal to 30,000 to 35,000 T cell genomes, was loaded into each replicate PCR. Purified libraries were measured with a Qubit 3.0 fluorometer, size-checked on a Bioanalyzer 2100, and measured again with the KAPA Library Quantification kit. Each immunoSEQ 96-well plate was sequenced on its own single-read 150-cycle Illumina NextSeq 550 flow cell. The study's processing was this. Because only junctional sequences without quality scores were contained in the immunoSEQ output, filtering matching that applied to full-length reads could not be performed. To assign V/J genes and CDR3, sequences were annotated against IMGT germline references using PyIR, a Python wrapper for IgBLAST v1.9. Any read was removed if the V/J assignment was weak (E-value above 1e-6), the CDR3 was missing, or the read contained stop codons, out-of-frame junctions, or ambiguous translated residues. V3J clonotypes were defined as sequences sharing an identical inferred V gene, J gene, and CDR3 amino acid sequence. Percentage overlap between repertoires was computed as shared unique clonotypes divided by the size of the smaller repertoire. Three approaches were used to assess repertoire richness: RTK rarefaction, the Chao1 estimator, and Recon v2.1 estimates of unobserved clonotypes. Generation probabilities for all TCRbeta clonotypes obtained by the gDNA method from four donors were computed using OLGA. TCRdb holds this immuneACCESS table with in-frame rearrangements only. Some clones are missing; in checked studies, unresolved V genes explain under half, and the rest has no known cause. V, J and clone size are those of that table, while D and trimming were read from the DNA. In this sample the table shows 2 million to 3 million clones, approximately 94% of which occur a single time. The ten largest account for approximately 0.35% of the sample.

These data come from a study of shared clonotypes between healthy human individuals (dated by TCRdb to 2020 to 2021). With respect to the entire study: Three men and a couple of women, aged 18 to 49 years, made up the cohort. For each donor, three plates each were used for CD4 naive and CD4 memory, two plates were used for CD8 naive, and one plate was used for CD8 memory. To estimate repertoire size and how much clonotypes are shared between individuals, the study performed deep sequencing of blood TCR repertoires from 4 to 6 healthy adults. To increase sequencing depth and limit assay-specific biases, different laboratories used diverse techniques to prepare libraries and sequence TCR repertoires. Per donor, leukapheresis produced somewhere between about 0.8 and 9 billion PBMCs. Results the study describes overall, beyond this receptor: Sharing across a few donors was observed for approximately 5% of naive CD4, over 3% of naive CD8, 2% to 2.5% of memory CD4, and approximately 0.41% of memory CD8 clonotypes. Because the study included a small number of donors, the genetic and exposure-history diversity represented was limited. Pairwise subsampling led to the expectation that sequencing depth would affect the degree of clonotype sharing among donors. Clonotypes shared by all four sorted-subset donors showed higher generation probabilities than non-shared clonotypes. Incomplete sequencing was indicated by rarefaction of sorted-subset datasets, despite the large sequencing depth. Larger estimated clonotype richness was generally found for naive subsets than for memory subsets. Sampling was limited to blood, and TCR repertoires in tissue likely differ from TCR repertoires in blood.

V lost 0 bases and J lost 7 bases; the stretch between them is 10 bases long. The CDR3, from cysteine to phenylalanine, totals 13 residues. Just CDR3 DNA is preserved here, 39 bases in frame from base 1. Looking up the germline V gene (reference sequence) yields CDR1 SGHNT and CDR2 YYREEE. The receptor chain draws on TRBV5-4 and TRBJ1-1; the D gene is unclear. This receptor was identified in a man younger than 35 in good health. Some clones in this sample may be carry-over from other donors' samples. Sequenced material: naive CD4+ T cells from PBMCs. According to the study, the label for this sample's cell subset or site signals: CD45RA+ positively selected. The DNA is TGTGCCAGCAGCTTGGAGGCCCGGGGTGAAGCTTTCTTT. It translates to CASSLEARGEAFF.